The rows below give T cell receptor beta chains drawn from one sample of a study of early T cells in non-severe SARS-CoV-2 infection. TCRdb re-analysed the 5' RACE reads in MiXCR, keeping a single row per CDR3 protein. The repertoire holds about 110,000 distinct CDR3 sequences, with approximately 12% as singletons. Sequenced sample: whole blood. The receptors shown here come from an adult who was a healthcare worker with PCR-confirmed SARS-CoV-2 infection or an uninfected control (not recorded which). Each CDR3 is given with its conserved first and last residue. Fields, in order: J gene, V gene, CDR3 length, D gene, clone size, CDR3 DNA, CDR3 protein. The D gene is left open where the match is weak. The size of a clone is reported for some rows only, either as once, few or many, or as a class for expanded clones.

J: TRBJ1-1; V: TRBV5-1; length: 15; D: .; size: .; DNA: TGCGCCAGCAGCTTGGACGAGGGAAGAGGCACTGAAGCTTTCTTT; CDR3: CASSLDEGRGTEAFF
J: TRBJ2-5; V: TRBV15; length: 15; D: .; size: .; DNA: TGTGCCACCAGCAGCAAAGCGGAACCCCAAGAGACCCAGTACTTC; CDR3: CATSSKAEPQETQYF
J: TRBJ2-5; V: TRBV7-2; length: 13; D: .; size: few; DNA: TGTGCCAGCAGCCCGGGGCTTCAAGAGACCCAGTACTTC; CDR3: CASSPGLQETQYF
J: TRBJ2-2; V: TRBV5-5; length: 12; D: .; size: few; DNA: TGTGCCAGCAGCTTGTGGTCCGGGGAGCTGTTTTTT; CDR3: CASSLWSGELFF
J: TRBJ1-4; V: TRBV12-3/TRBV12-4; length: 16; D: .; size: many; DNA: TGTGCCAGCAGTCCCTCCCTCTTTGTCTCGGATGAAAAACTGTTTTTT; CDR3: CASSPSLFVSDEKLFF
J: TRBJ1-5; V: TRBV30; length: 15; D: .; size: .; DNA: TGTGCCTGGAGTGTGGTAGTTTTTGGCAATCAGCCCCAGCATTTT; CDR3: CAWSVVVFGNQPQHF
J: TRBJ2-7; V: TRBV18; length: 15; D: TRBD1; size: many; DNA: TGTGCCAGCTCACCACTTGGTTCGACAGGGTACGAGCAGTACTTC; CDR3: CASSPLGSTGYEQYF
J: TRBJ2-1; V: TRBV5-5; length: 16; D: .; size: few; DNA: TGTGCCAGCAGCCCCCCAAGCGGATTTCCCTACAATGAGCAGTTCTTC; CDR3: CASSPPSGFPYNEQFF
J: TRBJ2-1; V: TRBV5-6; length: 15; D: .; size: many; DNA: TGTGCCAGCAGCTTGGAGGTTTTAGCGTACAATGAGCAGTTCTTC; CDR3: CASSLEVLAYNEQFF
J: TRBJ1-4; V: TRBV29-1; length: 13; D: .; size: many; DNA: TGCAGCGTTGCGACAGGAAGGAGTGAAAAACTGTTTTTT; CDR3: CSVATGRSEKLFF
J: TRBJ2-4; V: TRBV28; length: 14; D: TRBD1; size: many; DNA: TGTGCCAGCAGCCGAGACATCGACAGGGGCATTCAGTACTTC; CDR3: CASSRDIDRGIQYF
J: TRBJ1-2; V: TRBV7-2; length: 11; D: .; size: many; DNA: TGTGCCAGCAGCTTAATAGCAGGCTACACCTTC; CDR3: CASSLIAGYTF
J: TRBJ1-2; V: TRBV29-1; length: 13; D: TRBD1; size: .; DNA: TGCAGCGTCCCTGACAGGGGTCCCTATGGCTACACCTTC; CDR3: CSVPDRGPYGYTF
J: TRBJ1-4; V: TRBV19; length: 15; D: TRBD1; size: .; DNA: TGTGCCAGTAGCGCGCCGGGACAGCCAAATGAAAAACTGTTTTTT; CDR3: CASSAPGQPNEKLFF
J: TRBJ2-7; V: TRBV7-9; length: 12; D: .; size: .; DNA: TGTGCCAGCAGCTTAGATAGTCACGAGCAGTACTTC; CDR3: CASSLDSHEQYF
J: TRBJ2-1; V: TRBV19; length: 16; D: TRBD2; size: .; DNA: TGTGCCAGTAGTACTCGACTAGCGGGAGTGGGCAATGAGCAGTTCTTC; CDR3: CASSTRLAGVGNEQFF
J: TRBJ2-7; V: TRBV3-1; length: 16; D: .; size: many; DNA: TGTGCCAGCAGCCAACCCCTGACAGGAAGCTCCTACGAGCAGTACTTC; CDR3: CASSQPLTGSSYEQYF
J: TRBJ2-1; V: TRBV6-2/TRBV6-3; length: 12; D: TRBD2; size: .; DNA: TGTGCCAGCAGTCCCCCCAGCGGGAGAAAGATCTTC; CDR3: CASSPPSGRKIF
J: TRBJ2-2; V: TRBV19; length: 11; D: .; size: few; DNA: TGTGCCAGTAGTGTAATAGGGGAGCTGTTTTTT; CDR3: CASSVIGELFF
J: TRBJ2-3; V: TRBV12-3/TRBV12-4; length: 15; D: TRBD2; size: many; DNA: TGTGCCAGCACCCTTTTAGCGGGAACTGCAGATACGCAGTATTTT; CDR3: CASTLLAGTADTQYF
J: TRBJ1-3; V: TRBV7-2; length: 16; D: TRBD1; size: many; DNA: TGTGCCAGCAGCCAGGGGGCCGGCCTGGCAGGTGACACCATATATTTT; CDR3: CASSQGAGLAGDTIYF
J: TRBJ2-7; V: TRBV10-3; length: 13; D: .; size: .; DNA: TGTGCCATCAGTGGGGGCAGCGGCTACGAGCAGTACTTC; CDR3: CAISGGSGYEQYF
J: TRBJ2-4; V: TRBV12-3/TRBV12-4; length: 15; D: .; size: many; DNA: TGTGCCAGCAGTTTAAGTCCCGGGACCAAAAACATTCAGTACTTC; CDR3: CASSLSPGTKNIQYF
J: TRBJ2-5; V: TRBV12-3/TRBV12-4; length: 15; D: TRBD1; size: .; DNA: TGTGCCAGCAGTTCCCCGGGACAGCCCCAAGAGACCCAGTACTTC; CDR3: CASSSPGQPQETQYF